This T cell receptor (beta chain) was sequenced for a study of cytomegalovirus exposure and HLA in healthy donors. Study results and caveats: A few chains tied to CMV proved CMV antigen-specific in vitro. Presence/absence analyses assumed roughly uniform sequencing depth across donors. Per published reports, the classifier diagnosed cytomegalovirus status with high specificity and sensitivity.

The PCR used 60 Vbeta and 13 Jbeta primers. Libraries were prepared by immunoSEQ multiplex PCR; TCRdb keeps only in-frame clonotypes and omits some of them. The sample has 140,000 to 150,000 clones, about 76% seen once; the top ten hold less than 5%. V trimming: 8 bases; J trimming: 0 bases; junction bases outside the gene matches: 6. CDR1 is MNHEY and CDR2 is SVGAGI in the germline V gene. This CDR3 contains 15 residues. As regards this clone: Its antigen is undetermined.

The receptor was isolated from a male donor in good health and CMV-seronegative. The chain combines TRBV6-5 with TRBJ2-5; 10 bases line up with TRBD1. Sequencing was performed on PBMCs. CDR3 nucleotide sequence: TGTGCCAGCTCCACCGGGACAGGGGACCAAGAGACCCAGTACTTC. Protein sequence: CASSTGTGDQETQYF.